This T cell receptor (beta chain) derives from a study of cytomegalovirus exposure and HLA in healthy donors. Vbeta (60) and Jbeta (13) primers were used in the PCR. Clones were sequenced by immunoSEQ multiplex PCR, and TCRdb holds only the in-frame ones, with some missing. The sample lists about 210,000 clones, 60% to 80% seen once, with 1.8% in the top ten. Material for sequencing was PBMCs. These receptors were taken from a male donor in good health and CMV-seronegative.

The chain recombines TRBV18 with TRBJ1-3; 9 positions agree with TRBD1. Germline V lookup: CDR1 KGHSH, CDR2 LQKENI. The trim removed 4 bases at V and 3 bases at J, leaving 7 bases unmatched. This CDR3 has 16 residues. This CDR3 reads CASSHGQGSGGNTIYF. CDR3 bases: TGTGCCAGCTCACATGGACAGGGGTCGGGTGGAAACACCATATATTTT.